One and the same sample provided the 27 T cell receptor beta chains below, sequenced in a study of cytomegalovirus exposure and HLA in healthy donors. Researchers ran the PCR with 60 Vbeta and 13 Jbeta primers. Sequencing was performed with immunoSEQ multiplex PCR; in TCRdb, only in-frame clones are kept and a portion is missing. The repertoire holds approximately 150,000 clones, with more than 60% as singletons. Input material: PBMCs. These receptors came from a man younger than 45 in good health and CMV-seropositive.

The chain carries TRBV11-3 and TRBJ1-1; D unclear. This CDR3 region has 11 residues. The germline V gene has CDR1 SGHNT and CDR2 YENEEA. Trimming cost V 6 bases and J 5 bases, with 7 bases left between them. The CDR3 DNA reads as TGTGCCAGCAGTCCGGGGACTGAAGCTTTCTTT. The encoded protein is CASSPGTEAFF. Together with reference TRBV11-3 and TRBJ1-1, the CDR3 gives the full variable domain: EAGVVQSPRYKIIEKKQPVAFWCNPISGHNTLYWYLQNLGQGPELLIRYENEEAVDDSQLPKDRFSAERLKGVDSTLKIQPAELGDSAVYLCASSPGTEAFFGQGTRLTVV.

The rearrangement uses TRBV4-2 and TRBJ1-2; D possibly corresponds to TRBD1 (6 bases). Trimming removed 0 bases at V and 3 bases at J, with 14 bases between. Germline V gene sequence: CDR1 LGHNA, CDR2 YNFKEQ. The CDR3 totals 16 residues. CDR3 in amino acids: CASSQDPRGDDYGYTF. Here the CDR3 DNA reads TGTGCCAGCAGCCAAGATCCCAGGGGTGATGACTATGGCTACACCTTC.

The chain combines TRBV18 with TRBJ2-1; D not resolved. CDR1 and CDR2 (germline): KGHSH, LQKENI. The CDR3 covers 14 residues. V dropped 3 bases and J dropped 0 bases, with 6 bases sitting between them. The CDR3 sequence: CASSPISSYNEQFF. The CDR3, as DNA: TGTGCCAGCTCACCTATCAGCTCCTACAATGAGCAGTTCTTC.

The V gene is TRBV6-6, the J gene TRBJ2-5, with a tentative D call TRBD2 (6 bases). The V gene's germline CDR1 is MNHNY and CDR2 SVGAGI (reference sequence). This CDR3 spans 14 amino acids. V was trimmed by 0 bases and J by 3 bases, leaving 8 bases between them. The CDR3 here is CASSYSGGEETQYF. CDR3 nucleotides: TGTGCCAGCAGTTACTCCGGCGGGGAAGAGACCCAGTACTTC.

This clone was seen a handful of times. The genes are TRBV30 and TRBJ2-1; D is undetermined. The V gene's germline CDR1 is GTSNPN and CDR2 SVGIG (reference sequence). This CDR3 contains 11 residues. The ends were cut back, 2 bases at V and 7 bases at J, with 6 bases in the middle. In DNA, the CDR3 is TGTGCCTGGAGTCCGAGGAATGAGCAGTTCTTC. Translation: CAWSPRNEQFF.

The chain employs TRBV29-1 and TRBJ2-1, with 10 positions matching TRBD2. With V trimmed by 2 bases and J by 8 bases, 9 bases remained unmatched. Germline loops: CDR1 SQVTM, CDR2 ANQGSEA. The CDR3 has 15 residues. CDR3 nucleotide sequence: TGCAGCGTTGAAAGGGCTAGCGGGAGCGAATATGAGCAGTTCTTC. It translates to CSVERASGSEYEQFF.

J is TRBJ1-1 and V is TRBV28; no firm D call. CDR3 length: 12 amino acids. V was cut by 7 bases and J by 1 base, with 7 bases left in between. Germline lookup yields CDR1 MDHEN and CDR2 SYDVKM. The CDR3 protein is CASTSSNTEAFF. In nucleotides, the CDR3 is TGTGCCAGCACGTCCTCGAACACTGAAGCTTTCTTT.

The chain recombines TRBV4-1 with TRBJ2-7, with 11 bases aligning to TRBD2. The CDR3 is 15 residues long. Germline-derived CDR1 and CDR2 are MGHRA and YSYEKL. The J segment lost 7 bases and the V segment lost 3 bases, leaving 8 bases of the junction unmatched. The CDR3 here is CASSQELAGAREQYF. The CDR3 DNA sequence: TGCGCCAGCAGCCAGGAACTAGCGGGAGCGAGGGAGCAGTACTTC.

The rearrangement joins TRBV6-1 to TRBJ1-2; weak D call: TRBD1 (5 bases). The ends were cut back, 5 bases at V and 3 bases at J, with 10 bases in the middle. The CDR3 loop spans 13 amino acids. CDR1 is MNHNS, CDR2 SASEGT, per germline. CDR3 protein: CASSPGGDYGYTF. Written as DNA, the CDR3 is TGTGCCAGCAGTCCGGGAGGGGACTATGGCTACACCTTC.

Of note for this clone: Other nucleotide sequences in the sample specify the same CDR3. CDR3 DNA sequence: TGTGCCAGCAGTTCCGGGACACCTAATGAAAAACTGTTTTTT. This gives the protein CASSSGTPNEKLFF. The chain is built from TRBV28 and TRBJ1-4; D is perhaps TRBD1 (6 bases). The V gene lost 4 bases and the J gene lost 3 bases, with 9 bases spanning the gap. The CDR3 is 14 residues long. Germline values: CDR1 MDHEN, CDR2 SYDVKM.

The chain uses TRBV2 and TRBJ2-7, with TRBD2 matching over 9 bases. The germline CDR1 and CDR2 sequences are SNHLY and FYNNEI. The CDR3 is 16 amino acids. V shed 5 bases, J shed 7 bases, and the junction held 15 bases outside the gene matches. CDR3 region: CASSMFGGRASGEQYF. The CDR3 nucleotides are TGTGCCAGCAGTATGTTTGGCGGGAGGGCCTCGGGGGAGCAGTACTTC.

The chain carries TRBV5-5 and TRBJ1-2, with a possible D match to TRBD1 (5 bases). V was cut by 4 bases and J by 5 bases, with 12 bases left in between. This CDR3 contains 13 residues. Germline-derived CDR1 and CDR2 are SGHKS and YYEKEE (reference sequence). The CDR3 protein is CASSGREGYGYTF. The CDR3 nucleotides are TGTGCCAGCAGCGGACGGGAGGGGTATGGCTACACCTTC.

The CDR3 bases are TGTGCCAGCAGTGGGGGACTAGCGGTGATCGGGACAGATACGCAGTATTTT. Protein: CASSGGLAVIGTDTQYF. The chain links TRBV6-1 to TRBJ2-3; 11 bases match TRBD2. Germline V gene lookup returns CDR1 MNHNS and CDR2 SASEGT. J gave up 3 bases and V 4 bases, and 9 bases lay outside the gene matches. This CDR3 region has 17 residues.

The chain combines TRBV9 with TRBJ2-5, with 10 nucleotides matching TRBD2. The junction had 3 bases not matched to a gene; V was cut back by 3 bases and J by 4 bases. The CDR3 sequence is 14 residues long. Looked up from germline, CDR1 is SGDLS and CDR2 is YYNGEE. CDR3 loop: CASSASGSLETQYF. The CDR3 DNA follows: TGTGCCAGCAGCGCTAGCGGGAGCCTAGAGACCCAGTACTTC. Together with reference TRBV9 and TRBJ2-5, the CDR3 gives the full variable domain: DSGVTQTPKHLITATGQRVTLRCSPRSGDLSVYWYQQSLDQGLQFLIQYYNGEERAKGNILERFSAQQFPDLHSELNLSSLELGDSALYFCASSASGSLETQYFGPGTRLLVL.

The rearrangement joins TRBV6-5 to TRBJ1-4; the match to TRBD1 covers 8 bases. J lost 6 bases, V lost 6 bases, and 9 bases had no gene match. This CDR3 comprises 15 residues. Germline V lookup: CDR1 MNHEY, CDR2 SVGAGI. In DNA form, the CDR3 reads TGTGCCAGCAGCTTCAGGGGGCGCCCCGATGAAAAACTGTTTTTT. Protein product: CASSFRGRPDEKLFF.

This clone has a handful of counts. The chain combines TRBV5-1 with TRBJ2-1, with D perhaps TRBD2 (6 bases). Trimming left V 4 bases short and J 4 bases short, with 12 bases between. Germline CDR1 and CDR2: SGHRS and YFSETQ. This CDR3 comprises 14 residues. This CDR3 is CASSAGTYYNEQFF. Written as DNA, the CDR3 is TGCGCCAGCAGCGCAGGGACTTATTACAATGAGCAGTTCTTC. The full variable domain, with the rest looked up from reference TRBV5-1 and TRBJ2-1, is KAGVTQTPRYLIKTRGQQVTLSCSPISGHRSVSWYQQTPGQGLQFLFEYFSETQRNKGNFPGRFSGRQFSNSRSEMNVSTLELGDSALYLCASSAGTYYNEQFFGPGTRLTVL.

J is TRBJ2-2 and V is TRBV6-1, with a tentative D call TRBD2 (6 bases). The CDR3 totals 14 residues. Trimming stripped 8 bases from V and 5 bases from J, with 15 bases between. Germline loops: CDR1 MNHNS, CDR2 SASEGT. The CDR3 is CASRDLVETGELFF. The CDR3 DNA sequence: TGTGCCAGCCGGGACTTGGTTGAGACCGGGGAGCTGTTTTTT.

The chain carries TRBV7-6 and TRBJ2-2, with unresolved D. The V gene lost 5 bases and the J gene lost 2 bases, with 12 bases spanning the gap. CDR3 size: 15 residues. CDR1 SGHVS and CDR2 FNYEAQ come from the germline V gene. Here the CDR3 DNA reads TGTGCCAGCAGCCCCCGAGTTGTAAACACCGGGGAGCTGTTTTTT. It specifies CASSPRVVNTGELFF.

In its sample, this clone was seen a few times. This CDR3 is CASSAGGLAGFQETQYF. The DNA of the CDR3 is TGTGCCAGCAGCGCCGGGGGACTAGCGGGCTTCCAAGAGACCCAGTACTTC. This chain uses TRBV9 with TRBJ2-5; 12 nucleotides match TRBD2. The CDR3 has 17 amino acids. Germline CDR1 reads SGDLS; CDR2 reads YYNGEE. J was trimmed by 1 base and V by 3 bases; bases with no gene match: 7.

Remarks on this clone: Other DNA sequences in the same sample also yield this CDR3. This chain uses TRBV30 with TRBJ1-1, with D maybe TRBD1 (6 bases). CDR3 length: 12 amino acids. Trimming cost V 5 bases and J 7 bases, with 14 bases left between them. Per the germline V gene, CDR1 is GTSNPN and CDR2 is SVGIG (reference sequence). The CDR3 sequence: CAWSTGVVEAFF. The CDR3 coding sequence is TGTGCCTGGTCGACAGGAGTGGTTGAAGCTTTCTTT. Full variable domain (rest looked up from reference TRBV30 and TRBJ1-1): SQTIHQWPATLVQPVGSPLSLECTVEGTSNPNLYWYRQAAGRGLQLLFYSVGIGQISSEVPQNLSASRPQDRQFILSSKKLLLSDSGFYLCAWSTGVVEAFFGQGTRLTVV.

The chain is built from TRBV7-8 and TRBJ2-1, with a possible D match to TRBD2 (6 bases). Trimming stripped 5 bases from V and 6 bases from J, with 17 bases between. The CDR3 runs to 15 residues. The V gene's germline CDR1 is SGHVS and CDR2 FQNEAQ. The CDR3 sequence is CASSDLRLVLNEQFF. In nucleotides, the CDR3 is TGTGCCAGCAGCGACTTGCGACTAGTGCTCAATGAGCAGTTCTTC. Supplemented by reference TRBV7-8 and TRBJ2-1, the full variable domain reads GAGVSQSPRYKVAKRGQDVALRCDPISGHVSLFWYQQALGQGPEFLTYFQNEAQLDKSGLPSDRFFAERPEGSVSTLKIQRTQQEDSAVYLCASSDLRLVLNEQFFGPGTRLTVL.

This sequence joins TRBV6-6 and TRBJ2-5, with a tentative D call TRBD1 (6 bases). V gave up 5 bases and J gave up 1 base, with 14 bases separating them. CDR1 is MNHNY and CDR2 is SVGAGI in the germline V gene (reference sequence). The CDR3 is 15 amino acids. The CDR3 sequence is CASSLPEGVQETQYF. The CDR3, as DNA: TGTGCCAGCAGTCTCCCAGAGGGGGTCCAAGAGACCCAGTACTTC.

This clone turned up a few times. The J gene is TRBJ2-1, the V gene TRBV6-5, with D maybe TRBD1 (6 bases). Trimming pared 0 bases from V and 6 bases from J, leaving 12 bases between. The V gene's germline CDR1 is MNHEY and CDR2 SVGAGI. This CDR3 is 15 amino acids long. Here the CDR3 DNA reads TGTGCCAGCAGTTACTCCAGGGGAAAGGGCAATGAGCAGTTCTTC. This sequence encodes CASSYSRGKGNEQFF.

This chain connects TRBV5-1 to TRBJ2-7; 8 nucleotides match TRBD1. This CDR3 is built from 14 residues. CDR1 is SGHRS, CDR2 YFSETQ, per germline. V gave up 4 bases and J gave up 3 bases; unmatched junction bases: 6. The CDR3 region is CASSPRDRIYEQYF. DNA of the CDR3: TGCGCCAGCAGCCCCAGGGACAGGATCTACGAGCAGTACTTC. The variable domain in full, completed from reference TRBV5-1 and TRBJ2-7, reads KAGVTQTPRYLIKTRGQQVTLSCSPISGHRSVSWYQQTPGQGLQFLFEYFSETQRNKGNFPGRFSGRQFSNSRSEMNVSTLELGDSALYLCASSPRDRIYEQYFGPGTRLTVT.

Only a few counts were recorded for this clone. V usage is TRBV4-2 and J usage is TRBJ2-1; D unresolved. Trimming cost V 1 base and J 4 bases, with 14 bases left between them. This CDR3 contains 16 residues. Germline values: CDR1 LGHNA, CDR2 YNFKEQ. CDR3 nucleotides: TGTGCCAGCAGCCAAGCTGTAGGAGACTCATACAATGAGCAGTTCTTC. Protein: CASSQAVGDSYNEQFF.

This clone has just a few counts. The V call is TRBV19, the J call TRBJ1-2; TRBD1 aligns across 9 bases. The CDR3 is made up of 14 amino acids. Germline-derived CDR1 and CDR2 are LNHDA and SQIVND (reference sequence). Trimming removed 2 bases from V and 4 bases from J; junction bases left unmatched: 2. This chain's CDR3 is CASSIPGQGYGYTF. The CDR3 coding sequence is TGTGCCAGTAGTATACCGGGACAGGGCTATGGCTACACCTTC.

This clone has a single count. V and J are TRBV5-1 and TRBJ2-4; 11 bases are a match to TRBD2. This CDR3 comprises 16 residues. CDR1 and CDR2 (germline): SGHRS, YFSETQ. V trimming: 0 bases; J trimming: 6 bases; junction bases outside the gene matches: 5. The CDR3 protein is CASSLDGTSGSNIQYF. CDR3 coding DNA: TGCGCCAGCAGCTTGGACGGGACTAGCGGATCAAACATTCAGTACTTC.